This is a list of T cell receptor beta chains from one sample in a study of T-cell memory formation after mild COVID-19. One entry per CDR3 protein, called by TCRdb with MiXCR from the 5' RACE reads. The sample contains about 340,000 distinct CDR3 sequences, approximately 13% of which appear only once. The sequencing input was PBMCs or a T cell subset sorted from them (not recorded which). These receptor sequences come from a young man who had mild COVID-19 (a few samples of this study predate the infection). Cell type and time point are not known. Each CDR3 is given with its conserved first and last residue. A D gene is named only where the DNA matches it firmly. Rows give clone size only sometimes, using once, few, many, or a class for an expanded clone.

CDR3nt: TGTGCCAGTAGTATAGCCGGGGCCATCACAGATACGCAGTATTTT; CDR3aa: CASSIAGAITDTQYF; v_gene: TRBV19; j_gene: TRBJ2-3; d_gene: -; abundance: few
CDR3nt: TGTGCCAGCAGCGCGACATCACAGGGGGCTTGGGAGACCCAGTACTTC; CDR3aa: CASSATSQGAWETQYF; v_gene: TRBV7-2; j_gene: TRBJ2-5; d_gene: TRBD1; abundance: -
CDR3nt: TGTGCCAGCAGACGAAAAGGGGGGACGGAGACTGAAGCTTTCTTT; CDR3aa: CASRRKGGTETEAFF; v_gene: TRBV7-2; j_gene: TRBJ1-1; d_gene: -; abundance: few
CDR3nt: TGTGCCAGCCGACTCTACGGGGCCCTCGGCTATGGCTACACCTTC; CDR3aa: CASRLYGALGYGYTF; v_gene: TRBV5-6; j_gene: TRBJ1-2; d_gene: -; abundance: few
CDR3nt: TGTGCCAGCAGCACCCGACAGGGAGGCATTCAGTACTTC; CDR3aa: CASSTRQGGIQYF; v_gene: TRBV21-1; j_gene: TRBJ2-4; d_gene: -; abundance: once
CDR3nt: TGTGCCATCAGGAACCTTGGGACTGAAGCTTTCTTT; CDR3aa: CAIRNLGTEAFF; v_gene: TRBV10-3; j_gene: TRBJ1-1; d_gene: -; abundance: -
CDR3nt: TGTGCCAGCAGCTTAGAGGCAGCAGACTATGGCTACACCTTC; CDR3aa: CASSLEAADYGYTF; v_gene: TRBV7-2; j_gene: TRBJ1-2; d_gene: -; abundance: few
CDR3nt: TGTGCCAGCACCCGAGTGGGGGCCGGGGGGGAGACCCAGTACTTC; CDR3aa: CASTRVGAGGETQYF; v_gene: TRBV6-6; j_gene: TRBJ2-5; d_gene: -; abundance: few
CDR3nt: TGTGCCAGCAGTTACGACGGATATTCGGCCTATAATTCACCCCTCCACTTT; CDR3aa: CASSYDGYSAYNSPLHF; v_gene: TRBV6-2/TRBV6-3; j_gene: TRBJ1-6; d_gene: -; abundance: many
CDR3nt: TGCGCCAGCTCCAGGGACAGGGTCAACGAGCAGTACTTC; CDR3aa: CASSRDRVNEQYF; v_gene: TRBV5-1; j_gene: TRBJ2-7; d_gene: TRBD1; abundance: few
CDR3nt: TGTGCCATGGCGACGACTGCGAACACCGGGGAGCTGTTTTTT; CDR3aa: CAMATTANTGELFF; v_gene: TRBV7-9; j_gene: TRBJ2-2; d_gene: -; abundance: few
CDR3nt: TGCGCCAGCAGCTTGGCCAGGGACTACGAGCAGTACTTC; CDR3aa: CASSLARDYEQYF; v_gene: TRBV5-1; j_gene: TRBJ2-7; d_gene: -; abundance: -
CDR3nt: TGCGCCAGCAGCTTTTGGGGGCCGGGGGAGACCCAGTACTTC; CDR3aa: CASSFWGPGETQYF; v_gene: TRBV5-1; j_gene: TRBJ2-5; d_gene: -; abundance: -
CDR3nt: TGTGCCAGCAGTTACACGGGGACAGCAGATAGCTACACCTTC; CDR3aa: CASSYTGTADSYTF; v_gene: TRBV6-5; j_gene: TRBJ1-2; d_gene: TRBD1; abundance: -
CDR3nt: TGTGCCAGCAGTTTGGCAGGGCGAGGGACTGAAGCTTTCTTT; CDR3aa: CASSLAGRGTEAFF; v_gene: TRBV12-3/TRBV12-4; j_gene: TRBJ1-1; d_gene: -; abundance: -
CDR3nt: TGTGCCAGCAGCTTAGTAGGTGATTTTCGTTCAGATGAAGCAGATACGCAGTATTTT; CDR3aa: CASSLVGDFRSDEADTQYF; v_gene: TRBV7-2; j_gene: TRBJ2-3; d_gene: -; abundance: many
CDR3nt: TGTGCCAGCAAGAGGTCTGGGGCCAACGTCCTGACTTTC; CDR3aa: CASKRSGANVLTF; v_gene: TRBV6-2/TRBV6-3; j_gene: TRBJ2-6; d_gene: -; abundance: -
CDR3nt: TGTGCCAGCAGCATGTACAGCGCGAACACCGGGGAGCTGTTTTTT; CDR3aa: CASSMYSANTGELFF; v_gene: TRBV21-1; j_gene: TRBJ2-2; d_gene: -; abundance: many
CDR3nt: TGTGCCAGCAGCTTTTACAGGGGAAACACCATATATTTT; CDR3aa: CASSFYRGNTIYF; v_gene: TRBV7-2; j_gene: TRBJ1-3; d_gene: -; abundance: -
CDR3nt: TGCGCCAGCAGCTTGAGGAACAGGACGAACACCGGGGAGCTGTTTTTT; CDR3aa: CASSLRNRTNTGELFF; v_gene: TRBV5-1; j_gene: TRBJ2-2; d_gene: -; abundance: few
CDR3nt: TGCGCCAGCAGCCAAGATCGAGTGGGCCAGGCCGATACGCAGTATTTT; CDR3aa: CASSQDRVGQADTQYF; v_gene: TRBV4-3; j_gene: TRBJ2-3; d_gene: -; abundance: few
CDR3nt: TGCAGTGCTAGAGGGAATAGCAATCAGCCCCAGCATTTT; CDR3aa: CSARGNSNQPQHF; v_gene: TRBV20-1; j_gene: TRBJ1-5; d_gene: -; abundance: -
CDR3nt: TGCAGCGTTGCTCGCGGGGGGTACACCGGGGAGCTGTTTTTT; CDR3aa: CSVARGGYTGELFF; v_gene: TRBV29-1; j_gene: TRBJ2-2; d_gene: TRBD2; abundance: -
CDR3nt: TGCGCCAGCAGCCAAGTGGACGGCAGTGAGACCTATGGCTACACCTTC; CDR3aa: CASSQVDGSETYGYTF; v_gene: TRBV4-3; j_gene: TRBJ1-2; d_gene: -; abundance: -
CDR3nt: TGCAGTGCAGCTGGGACAGACCAAAACATTCAGTACTTC; CDR3aa: CSAAGTDQNIQYF; v_gene: TRBV20-1; j_gene: TRBJ2-4; d_gene: TRBD1; abundance: once
CDR3nt: TGCGCCAGCAGCCAATCCGAAAGCTATGGCTACACCTTC; CDR3aa: CASSQSESYGYTF; v_gene: TRBV4-1; j_gene: TRBJ1-2; d_gene: -; abundance: -
CDR3nt: TGTGCCAGCAGTTCCCATCAGGACAGGGGTGTCTACAATGAGCAGTTCTTC; CDR3aa: CASSSHQDRGVYNEQFF; v_gene: TRBV6-5; j_gene: TRBJ2-1; d_gene: TRBD1; abundance: -
CDR3nt: TGTGCCAGCAGCGCGGGACTAGCGGGGGGATTTAGCTCCTACAATGAGCAGTTCTTC; CDR3aa: CASSAGLAGGFSSYNEQFF; v_gene: TRBV7-2; j_gene: TRBJ2-1; d_gene: TRBD2; abundance: -
CDR3nt: TGCAGTGCTTTCCGCCTACAGGGGAACCCTGAAGCTTTCTTT; CDR3aa: CSAFRLQGNPEAFF; v_gene: TRBV20-1; j_gene: TRBJ1-1; d_gene: TRBD1; abundance: many
CDR3nt: TGTGCCAGCAGCCAAGTCTACAGGGGGTCGAACACTGAAGCTTTCTTT; CDR3aa: CASSQVYRGSNTEAFF; v_gene: TRBV3-1; j_gene: TRBJ1-1; d_gene: TRBD1; abundance: few
CDR3nt: TGCGCCAGCAGCCAAAACTTAGGGGTTGAGCAGTTCTTC; CDR3aa: CASSQNLGVEQFF; v_gene: TRBV4-1; j_gene: TRBJ2-1; d_gene: -; abundance: -
CDR3nt: TGTGCCAGCAGCCACGAGCGGTACCCAGATACGCAGTATTTT; CDR3aa: CASSHERYPDTQYF; v_gene: TRBV7-9; j_gene: TRBJ2-3; d_gene: -; abundance: -
CDR3nt: TGCAGTGCTCTAGCGGGGGGCACCGGGGAGCTGTTTTTT; CDR3aa: CSALAGGTGELFF; v_gene: TRBV20-1; j_gene: TRBJ2-2; d_gene: TRBD2; abundance: few
CDR3nt: TGTGCCAGCAGCTTGGTCGCGGGTTACACCGGGGAGCTGTTTTTT; CDR3aa: CASSLVAGYTGELFF; v_gene: TRBV5-5; j_gene: TRBJ2-2; d_gene: -; abundance: few
CDR3nt: TGTGCCAGCAGACCACAGGGGAGCAAAAACATTCAGTACTTC; CDR3aa: CASRPQGSKNIQYF; v_gene: TRBV6-6; j_gene: TRBJ2-4; d_gene: TRBD1; abundance: -
CDR3nt: TGTGCCAGCAGCCCCAGGCAGTTAGCCTATGGCTACACCTTC; CDR3aa: CASSPRQLAYGYTF; v_gene: TRBV12-3/TRBV12-4; j_gene: TRBJ1-2; d_gene: -; abundance: few
CDR3nt: TGTGCCAGCGGACAAATTACAGGGAGGAAGAACACTGAAGCTTTCTTT; CDR3aa: CASGQITGRKNTEAFF; v_gene: TRBV21-1; j_gene: TRBJ1-1; d_gene: -; abundance: -
CDR3nt: TGTGCCAGCAGACAGGGGGTCAACACCGGGGAGCTGTTTTTT; CDR3aa: CASRQGVNTGELFF; v_gene: TRBV2; j_gene: TRBJ2-2; d_gene: TRBD1; abundance: -
CDR3nt: TGCAGCGTGGGCCCCACAGGGAACACCGGGGAGCTGTTTTTT; CDR3aa: CSVGPTGNTGELFF; v_gene: TRBV29-1; j_gene: TRBJ2-2; d_gene: -; abundance: -
CDR3nt: TGTGCCAGCAGTGTAGGGAGCTCAGATACGCAGTATTTT; CDR3aa: CASSVGSSDTQYF; v_gene: TRBV2; j_gene: TRBJ2-3; d_gene: -; abundance: -
CDR3nt: TGTGCCAGCAGCGTCGAGCCGGGACTAGCGGCCTACAATGAGCAGTTCTTC; CDR3aa: CASSVEPGLAAYNEQFF; v_gene: TRBV7-2; j_gene: TRBJ2-1; d_gene: TRBD2; abundance: -
CDR3nt: TGTGCCAGTAGTATAGTTCCGGGCTACACTGAAGCTTTCTTT; CDR3aa: CASSIVPGYTEAFF; v_gene: TRBV19; j_gene: TRBJ1-1; d_gene: -; abundance: -
CDR3nt: TGTGCCAGCTCGACGGAGGGGACCCACACCGGGGAGCTGTTTTTT; CDR3aa: CASSTEGTHTGELFF; v_gene: TRBV18; j_gene: TRBJ2-2; d_gene: -; abundance: many
CDR3nt: TGTGCCAGCAGTGTGGGGCCCGCAAGCAATCAGCCCCAGCATTTT; CDR3aa: CASSVGPASNQPQHF; v_gene: TRBV2; j_gene: TRBJ1-5; d_gene: -; abundance: few
CDR3nt: TGTGCCAGCAGCTTGGGTCCAGCGGGGGCTGGTGAGCAGTTCTTC; CDR3aa: CASSLGPAGAGEQFF; v_gene: TRBV5-6; j_gene: TRBJ2-1; d_gene: TRBD2; abundance: -